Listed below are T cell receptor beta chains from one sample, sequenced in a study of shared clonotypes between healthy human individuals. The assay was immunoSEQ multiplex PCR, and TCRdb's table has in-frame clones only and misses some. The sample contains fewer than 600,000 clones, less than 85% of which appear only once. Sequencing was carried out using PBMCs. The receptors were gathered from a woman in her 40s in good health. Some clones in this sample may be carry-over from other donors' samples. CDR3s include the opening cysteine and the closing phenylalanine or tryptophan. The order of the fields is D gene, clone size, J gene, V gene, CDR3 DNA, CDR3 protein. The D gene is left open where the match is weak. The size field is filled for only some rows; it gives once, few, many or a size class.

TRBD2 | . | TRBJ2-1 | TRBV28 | TGTGCCAGCAGTCTAGCGGGAGGTTCCTACAATGAGCAGTTCTTC | CASSLAGGSYNEQFF
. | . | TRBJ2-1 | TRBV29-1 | TGCAGCGGATGGACCACCCGGGATGAGCAGTTCTTC | CSGWTTRDEQFF
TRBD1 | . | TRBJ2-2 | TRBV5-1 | TGCGCCAGCAGCACGACAGGGGGTGGAGGAAACACCGGGGAGCTGTTTTTT | CASSTTGGGGNTGELFF
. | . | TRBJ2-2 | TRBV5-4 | TGTGCCAGCAGCCCCGGAAGCCGCACCGGGGAGCTGTTTTTT | CASSPGSRTGELFF
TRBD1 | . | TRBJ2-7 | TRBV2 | TGTGCCAGCAGGCAGGGGGAGAGCTCCTACGAGCAGTACTTC | CASRQGESSYEQYF
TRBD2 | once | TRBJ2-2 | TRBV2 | TGTGCCAGCAGTGCTAGCGGGAGGCCGTCCGGGGAGCTGTTTTTT | CASSASGRPSGELFF
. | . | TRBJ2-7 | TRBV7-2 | TGTGCCAGCAGCTTTCCGACCAGCGTCTCCTACGAGCAGTACTTC | CASSFPTSVSYEQYF
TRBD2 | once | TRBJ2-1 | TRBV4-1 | TGCGCCAGCAGCCAACAAACTAGCGGAGCCTACAATGAGCAGTTCTTC | CASSQQTSGAYNEQFF
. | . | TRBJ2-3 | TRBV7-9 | TGTGCCAGCAGCCCCCCAGGTTCTGGAGGGGGAGATACGCAGTATTTT | CASSPPGSGGGDTQYF
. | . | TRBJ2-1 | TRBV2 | TGTGCCAGCAGTGTGCTAGCGAGATACAATGAGCAGTTCTTC | CASSVLARYNEQFF
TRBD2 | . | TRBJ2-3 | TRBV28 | TGTGCCAGCAGTCCACCCGGGACTAGCGGGTATACGCAGTATTTT | CASSPPGTSGYTQYF
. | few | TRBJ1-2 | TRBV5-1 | TGCGCCAGCAGCCCAACAGCTAACTATGGCTACACCTTC | CASSPTANYGYTF
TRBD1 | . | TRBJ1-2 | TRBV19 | TGTGCCAGTAGTATAGGGACAGGGGACGGCTATGGCTACACCTTC | CASSIGTGDGYGYTF
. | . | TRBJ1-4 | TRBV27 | TGTGCCAGCAGTTTCGGTGGGGTGGGAGAAAAACTGTTTTTT | CASSFGGVGEKLFF
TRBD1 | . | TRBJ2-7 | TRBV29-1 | TGCAGCGTTGAAGCTTTGACAGGGGGCTCGTACGAGCAGTACTTC | CSVEALTGGSYEQYF
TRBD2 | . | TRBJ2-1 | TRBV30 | TGTGCCCCCACCGGCGGGAGCTCCTACAATGAGCAGTTCTTC | CAPTGGSSYNEQFF
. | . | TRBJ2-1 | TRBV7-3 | TGTGCCAGCAGCTTAGGGGGAAAGGATGAGCAGTTCTTC | CASSLGGKDEQFF
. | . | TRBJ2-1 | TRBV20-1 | TGCAGTGCTAGACTTTACAATGAGCAGTTCTTC | CSARLYNEQFF
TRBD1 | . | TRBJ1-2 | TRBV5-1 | TGCGCCAGCAGCAAGGGACAGGGAATCGGCTACACCTTC | CASSKGQGIGYTF
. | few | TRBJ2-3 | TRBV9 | TGTGCCAGCAGCGTAGGGGGGGATACGCAGTATTTT | CASSVGGDTQYF
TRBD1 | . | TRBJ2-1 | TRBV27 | TGTGCCAGCAGTAAGGGGACAGGGGGCAGGAATGAGCAGTTCTTC | CASSKGTGGRNEQFF
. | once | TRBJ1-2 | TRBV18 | TGTGCCAGCTCACCACCGGGCAGTCGGGATCTCTATGGCTACACCTTC | CASSPPGSRDLYGYTF